This TCR beta chain was found in a study of T-cell memory formation after mild COVID-19. About the research overall: Most TCR clusters belonged to a single donor.

This clonotype has at least ten counts. Its antigen is still unknown. V was trimmed by 3 bases and J by 5 bases, leaving 5 bases between them. The CDR3 extends over 12 amino acids. Germline CDR1 reads MNHEY; CDR2 reads SVGEGT. Study-wide findings and caveats: Among contracting clones, CD4+ were mainly CM/EM and CD8+ enriched in EMRA. CD4/CD8 balance held among clones contracting day 15 to 85, and later expanders leaned CD4+.

Employing constant-segment primers, 5'RACE generated TCR alpha and TCR beta cDNA libraries bearing sample barcodes and UMIs. TCRdb re-derived calls from the 5' RACE reads in MiXCR, one entry per CDR3 protein. The sample lists a few hundred thousand distinct CDR3 sequences; roughly 16% were seen once. The rearrangement joins TRBV6-2 or TRBV6-3 to TRBJ2-1; D is unclear. This sequence originates from a young man who had mild COVID-19 (a few samples of this study predate the infection). Cell type and time point are not known. The sequenced material came from PBMCs or a T cell subset sorted from them (not recorded which). CDR3 amino acids: CASSYADNEQFF. DNA for the CDR3: TGTGCCAGCAGTTATGCGGACAATGAGCAGTTCTTC.